These 3 T cell receptor beta chains came from one sample sequenced in a study of blood T cell repertoires in COVID-19. TCRdb's copy holds only in-frame clones and misses some; the assay was immunoSEQ multiplex PCR. Of 200,000 to 250,000 clones listed, roughly 85% are singletons. Sequenced material: peripheral blood. The source of these receptors is a man over 45 with COVID-19, enrolled during active disease.

The rearrangement links TRBV6-5 to TRBJ1-1, with 7 bases that match TRBD1. CDR1 is MNHEY and CDR2 is SVGAGI in the germline V gene. The CDR3 covers 13 residues. Trimming removed 8 bases from V and 5 bases from J; junction bases left unmatched: 8. CDR3 sequence (DNA): TGTGCCAGCTCCCGACAGGGATGGACTGAAGCTTTCTTT. Residues: CASSRQGWTEAFF.

This rearrangement joins TRBV27 to TRBJ2-2; a weak D match, TRBD1 (6 bases). Germline CDR1 and CDR2: MNHEY and SMNVEV (reference sequence). V lost 3 bases and J lost 5, with 7 bases in between. The CDR3 extends over 13 amino acids. CDR3 coding DNA: TGTGCCAGCAGTTTTCAGGGGACCGGGGAGCTGTTTTTT. Translated: CASSFQGTGELFF.

The gene calls are TRBV5-1 and TRBJ2-7, with 7 bases identical to TRBD1. V lost 0 bases, J lost 11 bases, and 11 bases stayed unmatched. This CDR3 is 14 amino acids long. CDR1 and CDR2 (germline): SGHRS, YFSETQ. Written as DNA, the CDR3 is TGCGCCAGCAGCTTGGAGATCTCCGGGACAGAAGAGTACTTC. It translates to CASSLEISGTEEYF.